This T cell receptor (beta chain) was sequenced in a study of control samples from healthy donors and cancer patients. Repertoires were generated with immunoSEQ multiplex PCR, while TCRdb's copy carries only in-frame clones and drops some. The data hold about 82,000 clones, with more than 70% observed a single time. The clonotype originates from a man aged 45 to 65 in good health. The material sequenced was blood.

The CDR3 spells CASILRPGQGHNYGYTF. Written as DNA, the CDR3 is TGTGCCAGCATTCTTAGACCGGGGCAGGGGCATAACTATGGCTACACCTTC. V gene TRBV6-4 combines with J gene TRBJ1-2, with a tentative D call TRBD1 (6 bases). Germline assignment: CDR1 MRHNA and CDR2 SNTAGT. Trimming pared 7 bases from V and 1 base from J, leaving 22 bases between. There are 17 residues in the CDR3.